This is a list of T cell receptor beta chains from one sample in a study of early T cells in non-severe SARS-CoV-2 infection. TCRdb reprocessed the 5' RACE reads via MiXCR and lists one record per CDR3 protein. This sample has some 81,000 distinct CDR3 sequences, with over 9% found just once. The sample was whole blood. Receptor source: an adult who was a healthcare worker with PCR-confirmed SARS-CoV-2 infection or an uninfected control (not recorded which). CDR3s include the opening cysteine and the closing phenylalanine or tryptophan. The D gene is left open where the match is weak. Clone size appears in some rows only: once, few, many, or a class for an expanded clone.

cdr3_aa cdr3_nt j_call v_call clone_size d_call
CASSRQGGSYEQYF TGTGCCAGCAGCCGCCAAGGGGGCTCCTACGAGCAGTACTTC TRBJ2-7 TRBV3-1 few NA
CATSQQADTGELFF TGTGCCACCAGCCAACAGGCTGACACCGGGGAGCTGTTTTTT TRBJ2-2 TRBV15 many NA
CASSFASGRGTGELFF TGTGCCAGCAGTTTCGCTAGCGGGAGAGGCACCGGGGAGCTGTTTTTT TRBJ2-2 TRBV12-3/TRBV12-4 few TRBD2
CASRNSGTGEQYF TGTGCCAGCAGAAATAGCGGGACTGGCGAGCAGTACTTC TRBJ2-7 TRBV28 many TRBD2
CASSLGDRREAVSYEQYF TGTGCCAGCAGTTTAGGTGACAGGAGGGAGGCTGTGTCCTACGAGCAGTACTTC TRBJ2-7 TRBV12-3/TRBV12-4 many NA
CASNRTVQETQYF TGTGCCAGCAACCGGACAGTTCAAGAGACCCAGTACTTC TRBJ2-5 TRBV7-2 many NA
CASSLRGSDGYTF TGTGCCAGCAGCTTGCGGGGTTCAGATGGCTACACCTTC TRBJ1-2 TRBV7-9 many NA
CASRPQGGAGELFF TGTGCCAGCAGGCCTCAGGGGGGGGCCGGGGAGCTGTTTTTT TRBJ2-2 TRBV2 many NA
CASRDGKVTNEQFF TGTGCCAGCAGGGACGGGAAGGTTACCAATGAGCAGTTCTTC TRBJ2-1 TRBV11-1 many NA
CATSGMRESTDTQYF TGTGCCACCAGTGGGATGCGGGAGTCCACAGATACGCAGTATTTT TRBJ2-3 TRBV24-1 medium-sized TRBD2
CASSARGEPGANVLTF TGTGCCAGCAGCGCCCGAGGGGAGCCCGGGGCCAACGTCCTGACTTTC TRBJ2-6 TRBV7-9 NA NA
CASSARGHSYEQYF TGTGCCAGCAGTGCGCGGGGCCACTCCTACGAGCAGTACTTC TRBJ2-7 TRBV2 many NA
CASSIDDISYTF TGTGCCAGTAGTATTGACGACATAAGCTACACCTTC TRBJ1-2 TRBV19 many NA
CASSPGGYEQFF TGTGCCAGCAGCCCCGGGGGGTATGAGCAGTTCTTC TRBJ2-1 TRBV6-6 NA TRBD2
CASSLPRHAGKVETQYF TGTGCCAGCAGTCTACCCCGACATGCCGGGAAAGTCGAGACCCAGTACTTC TRBJ2-5 TRBV27 few NA
CASSVRQGYTGELFF TGTGCCAGCAGTGTAAGGCAGGGGTACACCGGGGAGCTGTTTTTT TRBJ2-2 TRBV6-1 many NA
CASSPYRAVRYTF TGTGCCAGCAGTCCGTACAGGGCGGTGCGCTACACCTTC TRBJ1-2 TRBV28 NA NA
CASRPGVNTEAFF TGTGCCTCCCGCCCAGGGGTGAACACTGAAGCTTTCTTT TRBJ1-1 TRBV28 few NA
CASSLSPPGAFSTDTQYF TGTGCCAGCAGTTTAAGTCCGCCAGGGGCATTCAGCACAGATACGCAGTATTTT TRBJ2-3 TRBV28 many NA
CASSLGAGGPTDTQYF TGTGCCAGCAGCTTGGGAGCGGGAGGGCCGACAGATACGCAGTATTTT TRBJ2-3 TRBV7-6 many TRBD2
CATSDFRASPDTQYF TGTGCCACCAGTGATTTCCGGGCTAGCCCAGATACGCAGTATTTT TRBJ2-3 TRBV24-1 many NA
CASSSSGGGASNTQYF TGTGCCAGCAGCTCCTCCGGAGGGGGCGCCTCAAATACGCAGTATTTT TRBJ2-3 TRBV7-2 few NA
CASGGFSNQPQHF TGTGCCAGCGGGGGATTTAGCAATCAGCCCCAGCATTTT TRBJ1-5 TRBV28 many NA
CASSPGTVKKTF TGTGCCAGCAGTCCGGGGACAGTCAAAAAAACGTTC TRBJ2-7 TRBV28 NA TRBD1
CAILSGANVLTF TGTGCCATCCTTTCCGGGGCCAACGTCCTGACTTTC TRBJ2-6 TRBV28 few NA
CASSLADGMYEQYF TGTGCCAGCAGCTTAGCGGATGGAATGTACGAGCAGTACTTC TRBJ2-7 TRBV7-7 many NA
CASSMTGYNEQFF TGCGCCAGCAGCATGACAGGGTACAATGAGCAGTTCTTC TRBJ2-1 TRBV5-1 many TRBD1
CATSRDLAGAGANVLTF TGTGCCACCAGCAGAGATCTGGCGGGAGCTGGGGCCAACGTCCTGACTTTC TRBJ2-6 TRBV15 many TRBD2
CASRKTSGPRELFF TGTGCCAGCAGGAAAACTAGCGGCCCCAGGGAGCTGTTTTTT TRBJ2-2 TRBV12-3/TRBV12-4 few TRBD2
CASSLVGGREQYF TGTGCCAGCAGCTTAGTCGGGGGGCGCGAGCAGTACTTC TRBJ2-7 TRBV13 NA NA